The 3 T cell receptor beta chains given below trace back to one sample, sequenced in a study of CD8 T cells in Susac syndrome. Reverse transcription of roughly 0.45 to 1 ug RNA used random hexamers. TCRdb called the immunoSEQ multiplex PCR reads again in MiXCR, with one record for every CDR3 protein. Of about 200,000 distinct CDR3 sequences listed, about 95% are singletons. The sequencing input was CD4+ T cells from PBMCs. These receptors all stem from a human donor in good health.

This clonotype was found a few times. The gene calls are TRBV29-1 and TRBJ1-5; D is perhaps TRBD1 (5 bases). Per germline, CDR1 SQVTM and CDR2 ANQGSEA. The CDR3 consists of 11 residues. V shed 4 bases and J shed 6 bases, with 7 bases lying between them. The chain's CDR3 is CSVAGPQPQHF. The CDR3 nucleotides are TGCAGCGTTGCAGGGCCTCAGCCCCAGCATTTT.

This sequence joins TRBV3-1 and TRBJ2-6; no clear D. V shed 2 bases and J shed 2 bases, with 13 bases lying between them. This CDR3 spans 17 amino acids. Germline loops: CDR1 LGHDT, CDR2 YNNKEL (reference sequence). CDR3 region: CASSQRGSGPGANVLTF. Written as DNA, the CDR3 is TGTGCCAGCAGCCAACGTGGATCAGGCCCTGGGGCCAACGTCCTGACTTTC.

The chain uses TRBV6-5 and TRBJ2-4; D remains unclear. The CDR3 is made up of 13 amino acids. Germline V gene lookup returns CDR1 MNHEY and CDR2 SVGAGI. The V gene lost 11 bases and the J gene lost 1 base, with 12 bases spanning the gap. The CDR3 spells CAASGRAKNIQYF. In DNA, the CDR3 is TGTGCCGCCTCCGGGCGCGCCAAAAACATTCAGTACTTC.